This T cell receptor (beta chain) was sequenced during a study of shared clonotypes between healthy human individuals. It was 250 to 350 ng DNA, some 28,000 T cell genomes, that went into each replicate PCR of unsorted PBMC. Unsorted PBMC DNA was run through sequencing on ten immunoSEQ deep assay plates. Libraries were prepared by immunoSEQ multiplex PCR; TCRdb keeps only in-frame clonotypes and omits some of them. The sample includes fewer than 600,000 clones, around 79% of them seen just once. This clone is a singleton in its sample. CDR3 length equals 15 residues. Germline V gene sequence: CDR1 SGHTA, CDR2 FQGNSA. V was pared by 1 base and J by 3 bases, with 4 bases of the junction left unmatched.

Sequenced sample: PBMCs. The source of this sequence is a woman in her forties in good health. Some clones in this sample may be carry-over from other donors' samples. This chain uses TRBV7-2 with TRBJ2-7; TRBD2 matches 9 bases. CDR3 sequence: CASSLGTSGFYEQYF. The DNA of the CDR3 is TGTGCCAGCAGCTTAGGTACTAGCGGGTTCTACGAGCAGTACTTC. Based on the CDR3 plus reference TRBV7-2 and TRBJ2-7, the full variable domain is GAGVSQSPSNKVTEKGKDVELRCDPISGHTALYWYRQSLGQGLEFLIYFQGNSAPDKSGLPSDRFSAERTGGSVSTLTIQRTQQEDSAVYLCASSLGTSGFYEQYFGPGTRLTVT.